The 11 T cell receptor beta chains listed next were all sequenced from one sample in a study of control samples from healthy donors and cancer patients. Sequenced by immunoSEQ multiplex PCR; TCRdb stores in-frame clones only, minus some. The table lists 150,000 to 180,000 clones, 90% to 95% of them singletons. Sequencing was performed on blood. All receptors come from a man between 35 and 55 years old in good health.

This clone was seen once. This chain's CDR3 is CASSSIGGDTQYF. The CDR3 nucleotides are TGTGCCAGCAGCAGCATCGGCGGAGATACGCAGTATTTT. The genes are TRBV7-3 and TRBJ2-3; D remains ambiguous. The CDR3 extends over 13 amino acids. V lost 5 bases to trimming and J lost 5 bases, with 11 bases between them. Germline V lookup: CDR1 SGHTA, CDR2 FQGTGA.

This clone has just one count. The rearrangement uses TRBV27 and TRBJ2-7; D perhaps matches TRBD1 (8 bases). V lost 3 bases and J 4 bases, leaving 13 bases between the germline ends. Looked up from germline, CDR1 is MNHEY and CDR2 is SMNVEV (reference sequence). The CDR3 is 14 residues long. This CDR3 is CASSLYRGGYEQYF. The CDR3 DNA reads TGTGCCAGCAGTTTGTACAGGGGGGGGTACGAGCAGTACTTC.

The CDR3 sequence is CASSPGRAYEQYF. CDR3 nucleotide sequence: TGTGCCAGCTCACCGGGTAGGGCATACGAGCAGTACTTC. V is TRBV18 and J is TRBJ2-7; no definite D call. The CDR3 length is 13 residues. Trimming cost V 3 bases and J 4 bases, with 10 bases left between them. From germline, CDR1 is KGHSH and CDR2 LQKENI.

The chain combines TRBV27 with TRBJ2-7; the D gene is possibly TRBD1 (5 bases). This CDR3 contains 15 residues. CDR1 and CDR2 from the germline V gene are MNHEY and SMNVEV (reference sequence). With 0 bases removed from V and 0 bases from J, the gap between germline ends came to 9 bases. This CDR3 reads CASSLSGHGSYEQYF. In nucleotides, the CDR3 is TGTGCCAGCAGTTTATCTGGACACGGCTCCTACGAGCAGTACTTC.

The gene calls are TRBV7-9 and TRBJ1-1; D is unresolved. The CDR3 is made up of 14 amino acids. Germline CDR1 is SEHNR and CDR2 is FQNEAQ (reference sequence). Trimming shortened V by 2 bases and J by 4 bases, and 11 bases separated the two germline ends. The CDR3 is CASSLKGAGTEAFF. CDR3 bases: TGTGCCAGCAGCTTAAAGGGCGCGGGCACTGAAGCTTTCTTT.

V gene TRBV5-1 combines with J gene TRBJ1-1, with D hard to call. Germline CDR1 is SGHRS and CDR2 is YFSETQ. The CDR3 runs to 15 residues. The V end was cut by 3 bases, the J end by 1 base, with 13 bases between. The CDR3 sequence is CASSYYSGGNTEAFF. The CDR3 bases are TGCGCCAGCAGCTACTACAGTGGCGGGAACACTGAAGCTTTCTTT.

The V gene is TRBV30, the J gene TRBJ2-1, with TRBD2 matching 9 bases. CDR3 size: 15 residues. Per germline, CDR1 GTSNPN and CDR2 SVGIG (reference sequence). The ends lost 0 bases at V and 7 bases at J; junction bases unmatched: 7. CDR3 sequence: CAWSVGGGAQNEQFF. DNA for the CDR3: TGTGCCTGGAGTGTCGGCGGGGGGGCCCAGAATGAGCAGTTCTTC.

The CDR3: CASSLSHGRAYYGYTF. DNA of the CDR3: TGTGCCAGCAGTTTAAGCCACGGCAGGGCCTACTATGGCTACACCTTC. The chain joins TRBV27 to TRBJ1-2; D may be TRBD1 (5 bases). The CDR3 contains 16 residues. V lost 2 bases, J lost 3 bases, and 16 bases lay in between. From germline, CDR1 is MNHEY and CDR2 SMNVEV (reference sequence).

This chain links TRBV6-5 with TRBJ1-2, with 7 bases matching TRBD1. There are 13 residues in the CDR3. V was pared by 6 bases and J by 4 bases, with 5 bases of the junction left unmatched. CDR1 MNHEY and CDR2 SVGAGI come from the germline V gene. CDR3 bases: TGTGCCAGCAGGGGGGGACAGTTCTATGGCTACACCTTC. Its translation is CASRGGQFYGYTF.

This clone was seen just once. The V gene is TRBV4-1, the J gene TRBJ2-1; 10 bases fit TRBD1. The CDR3 sequence is 16 residues long. Germline CDR1 MGHRA, CDR2 YSYEKL. The V segment lost 1 base and the J segment 2 bases; nucleotides outside the gene matches: 2. CDR3 amino acids: CASSQVDRGAYNEQFF. The CDR3 DNA sequence: TGCGCCAGCAGCCAAGTGGACAGGGGGGCCTACAATGAGCAGTTCTTC.

This chain joins TRBV28 and TRBJ1-1; 7 positions match TRBD1. V lost 5 bases and J lost 7; bases outside the gene matches: 7. The CDR3 sequence is 13 residues long. Germline V lookup: CDR1 MDHEN, CDR2 SYDVKM. In nucleotides, the CDR3 is TGTGCCAGCAGTCAAGGGGGCAGGGGTGAAGCTTTCTTT. Amino acids: CASSQGGRGEAFF.